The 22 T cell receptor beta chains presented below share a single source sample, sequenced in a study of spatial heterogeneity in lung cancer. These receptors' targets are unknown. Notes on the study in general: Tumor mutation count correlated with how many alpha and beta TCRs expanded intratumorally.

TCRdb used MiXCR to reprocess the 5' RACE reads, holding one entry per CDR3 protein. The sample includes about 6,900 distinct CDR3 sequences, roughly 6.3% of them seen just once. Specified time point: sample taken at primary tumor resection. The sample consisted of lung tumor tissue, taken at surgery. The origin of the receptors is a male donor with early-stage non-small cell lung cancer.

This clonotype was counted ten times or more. The CDR3 loop is CASRPTGSSNTEAFF. The CDR3 nucleotides are TGTGCCAGCAGACCGACAGGCTCCTCGAACACTGAAGCTTTCTTT. The chain uses TRBV7-9 and TRBJ1-1; D is perhaps TRBD1 (6 bases). The CDR3 sequence is 15 residues long. Germline V lookup: CDR1 SEHNR, CDR2 FQNEAQ (reference sequence). The germline V and J ends were trimmed by 6 bases and 1 base, with 15 bases remaining between them.

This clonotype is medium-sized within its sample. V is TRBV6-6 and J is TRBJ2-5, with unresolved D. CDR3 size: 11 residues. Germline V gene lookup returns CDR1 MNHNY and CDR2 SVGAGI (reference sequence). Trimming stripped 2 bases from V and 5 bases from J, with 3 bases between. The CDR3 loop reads CASSYGETQYF. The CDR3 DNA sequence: TGTGCCAGCAGTTACGGGGAGACCCAGTACTTC.

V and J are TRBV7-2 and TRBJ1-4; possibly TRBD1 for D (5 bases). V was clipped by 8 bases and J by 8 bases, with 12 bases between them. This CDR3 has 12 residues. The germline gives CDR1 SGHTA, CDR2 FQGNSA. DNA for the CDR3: TGTGCCAGCTCGTCGCAGGGAGAAAAACTGTTTTTT. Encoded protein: CASSSQGEKLFF.

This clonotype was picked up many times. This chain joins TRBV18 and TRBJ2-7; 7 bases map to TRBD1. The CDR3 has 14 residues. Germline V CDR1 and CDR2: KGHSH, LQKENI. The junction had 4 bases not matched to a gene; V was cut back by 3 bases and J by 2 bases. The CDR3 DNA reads TGTGCCAGCTCACCCCCGGGACAGCCCTACGAGCAGTACTTC. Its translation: CASSPPGQPYEQYF.

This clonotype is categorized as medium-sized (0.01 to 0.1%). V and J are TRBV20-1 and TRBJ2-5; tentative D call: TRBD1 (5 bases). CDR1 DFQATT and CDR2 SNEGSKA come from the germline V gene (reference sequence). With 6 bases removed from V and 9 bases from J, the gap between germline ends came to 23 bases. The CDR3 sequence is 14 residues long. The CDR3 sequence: CSAPDKARGEAQYF. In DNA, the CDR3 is TGCAGTGCACCGGACAAGGCCCGCGGTGAGGCCCAGTACTTC.

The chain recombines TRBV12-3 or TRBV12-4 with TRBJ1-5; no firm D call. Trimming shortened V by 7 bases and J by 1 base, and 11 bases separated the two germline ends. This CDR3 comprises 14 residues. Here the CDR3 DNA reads TGTGCCAGCAAGAGAAGTCCCAGCAATCAGCCCCAGCATTTT. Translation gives CASKRSPSNQPQHF.

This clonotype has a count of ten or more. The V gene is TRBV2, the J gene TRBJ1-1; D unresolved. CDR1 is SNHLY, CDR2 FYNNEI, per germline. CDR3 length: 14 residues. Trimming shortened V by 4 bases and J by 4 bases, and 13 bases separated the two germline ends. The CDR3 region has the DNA TGTGCCAGCAGTGCAGACGGCGAAGGCACTGAAGCTTTCTTT. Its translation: CASSADGEGTEAFF.

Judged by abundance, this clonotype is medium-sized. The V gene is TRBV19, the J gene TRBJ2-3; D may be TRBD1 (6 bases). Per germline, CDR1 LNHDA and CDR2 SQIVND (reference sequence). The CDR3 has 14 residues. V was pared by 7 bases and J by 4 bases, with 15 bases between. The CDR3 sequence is CASTPGAFSDTQYF. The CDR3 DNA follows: TGTGCCAGTACCCCAGGGGCTTTCTCAGATACGCAGTATTTT.

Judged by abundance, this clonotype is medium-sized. The CDR3 coding sequence is TGTGCCTGGAGTTACGGGAGGAACACTGAAGCTTTCTTT. Protein sequence: CAWSYGRNTEAFF. V usage is TRBV30 and J usage is TRBJ1-1; D unclear. The germline gives CDR1 GTSNPN, CDR2 SVGIG (reference sequence). This CDR3 contains 13 residues. V lost 2 bases, J lost 1 base, and 8 bases lay in between.

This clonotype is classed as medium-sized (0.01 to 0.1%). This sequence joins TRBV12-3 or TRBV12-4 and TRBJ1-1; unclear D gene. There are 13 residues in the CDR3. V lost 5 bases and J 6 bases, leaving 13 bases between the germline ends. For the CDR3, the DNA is TGTGCCAGCAGTAACGGGAGAAGAGCTGAAGCTTTCTTT. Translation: CASSNGRRAEAFF.

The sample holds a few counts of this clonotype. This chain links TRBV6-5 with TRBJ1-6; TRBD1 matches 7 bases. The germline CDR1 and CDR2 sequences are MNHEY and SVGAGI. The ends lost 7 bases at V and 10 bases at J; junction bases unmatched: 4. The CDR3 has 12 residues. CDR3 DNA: TGTGCCAGCACGAAAGGGGGCTCACCCCTCCACTTT. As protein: CASTKGGSPLHF.

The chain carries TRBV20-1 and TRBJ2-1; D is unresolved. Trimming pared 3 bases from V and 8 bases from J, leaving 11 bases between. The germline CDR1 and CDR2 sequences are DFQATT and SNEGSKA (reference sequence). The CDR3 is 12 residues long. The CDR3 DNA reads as TGCAGTGCTAGGGACGGACCGGATGAGCAGTTCTTC. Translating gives CSARDGPDEQFF.

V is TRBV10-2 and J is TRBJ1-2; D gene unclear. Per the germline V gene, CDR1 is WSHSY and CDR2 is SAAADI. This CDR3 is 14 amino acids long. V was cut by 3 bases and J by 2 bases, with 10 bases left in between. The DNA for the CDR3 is TGCGCCAGCAGTGACGGATTCTTAAACTATGGCTACACCTTC. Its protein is CASSDGFLNYGYTF.

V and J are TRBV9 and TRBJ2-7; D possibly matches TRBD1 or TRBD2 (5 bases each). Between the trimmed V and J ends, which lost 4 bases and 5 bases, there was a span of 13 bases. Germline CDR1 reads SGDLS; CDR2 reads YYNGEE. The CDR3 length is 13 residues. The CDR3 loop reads CASSKGTDNEQYF. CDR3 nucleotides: TGTGCCAGCAGCAAGGGGACGGACAACGAGCAGTACTTC.

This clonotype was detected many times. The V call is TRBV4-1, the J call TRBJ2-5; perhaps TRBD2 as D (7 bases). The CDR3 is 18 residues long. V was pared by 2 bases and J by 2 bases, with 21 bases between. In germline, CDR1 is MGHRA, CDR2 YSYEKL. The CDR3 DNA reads TGCGCCAGCAGCCAACGATATGGGGGGGCTAGAGAACAAGAGACCCAGTACTTC. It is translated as CASSQRYGGAREQETQYF.

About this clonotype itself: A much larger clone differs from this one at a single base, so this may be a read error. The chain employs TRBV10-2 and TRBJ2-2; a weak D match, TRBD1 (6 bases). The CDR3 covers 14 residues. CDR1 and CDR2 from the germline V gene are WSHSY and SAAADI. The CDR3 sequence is CTSKNRANTGELFF. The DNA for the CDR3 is TGCACCAGCAAGAACAGGGCGAACACCGGGGAGCTGTTTTTT.

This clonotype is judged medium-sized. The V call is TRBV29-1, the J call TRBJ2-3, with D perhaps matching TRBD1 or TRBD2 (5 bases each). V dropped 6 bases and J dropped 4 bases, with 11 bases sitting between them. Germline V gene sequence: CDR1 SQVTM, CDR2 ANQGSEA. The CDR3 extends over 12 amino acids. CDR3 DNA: TGCAGCGTGGCAGAGGGGCCAGATACGCAGTATTTT. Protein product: CSVAEGPDTQYF.

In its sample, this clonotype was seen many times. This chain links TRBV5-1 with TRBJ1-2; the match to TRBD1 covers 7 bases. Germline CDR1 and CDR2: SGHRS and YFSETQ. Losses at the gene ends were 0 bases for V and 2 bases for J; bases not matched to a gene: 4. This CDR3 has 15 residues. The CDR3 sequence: CASSLGDSRNYGYTF. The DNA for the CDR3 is TGCGCCAGCAGCTTGGGGGACAGTCGAAACTATGGCTACACCTTC.

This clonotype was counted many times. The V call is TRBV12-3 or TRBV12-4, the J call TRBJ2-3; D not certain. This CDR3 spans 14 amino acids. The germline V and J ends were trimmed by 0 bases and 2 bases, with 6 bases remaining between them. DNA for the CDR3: TGTGCCAGCAGTTTAGCACAGATCACAGATACGCAGTATTTT. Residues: CASSLAQITDTQYF.

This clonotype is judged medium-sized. CDR3 DNA sequence: TGTGCCAGCAGCGTAGGCATAGGCGCGAGCTCCTACAATGAGCAGTTCTTC. Translation gives CASSVGIGASSYNEQFF. This chain connects TRBV9 to TRBJ2-1; D unclear. Per germline, CDR1 SGDLS and CDR2 YYNGEE. The CDR3 has 17 amino acids. Trimming cost V 0 bases and J 0 bases, with 13 bases left between them.

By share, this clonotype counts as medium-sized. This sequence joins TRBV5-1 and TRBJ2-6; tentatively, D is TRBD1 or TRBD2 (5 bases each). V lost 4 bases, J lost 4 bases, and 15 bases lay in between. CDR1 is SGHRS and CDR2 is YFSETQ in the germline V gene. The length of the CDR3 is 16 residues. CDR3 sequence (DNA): TGCGCCAGCAGCCCAGTACTAGGGGCCGGGGCCAACGTCCTGACTTTC. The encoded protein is CASSPVLGAGANVLTF.

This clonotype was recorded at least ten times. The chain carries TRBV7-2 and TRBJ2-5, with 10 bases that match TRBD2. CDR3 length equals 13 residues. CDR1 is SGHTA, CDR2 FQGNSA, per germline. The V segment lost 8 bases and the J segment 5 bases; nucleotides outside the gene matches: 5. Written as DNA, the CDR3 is TGTGCCAGCCAGCGGGGGGGCCTTGAGACCCAGTACTTC. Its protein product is CASQRGGLETQYF.